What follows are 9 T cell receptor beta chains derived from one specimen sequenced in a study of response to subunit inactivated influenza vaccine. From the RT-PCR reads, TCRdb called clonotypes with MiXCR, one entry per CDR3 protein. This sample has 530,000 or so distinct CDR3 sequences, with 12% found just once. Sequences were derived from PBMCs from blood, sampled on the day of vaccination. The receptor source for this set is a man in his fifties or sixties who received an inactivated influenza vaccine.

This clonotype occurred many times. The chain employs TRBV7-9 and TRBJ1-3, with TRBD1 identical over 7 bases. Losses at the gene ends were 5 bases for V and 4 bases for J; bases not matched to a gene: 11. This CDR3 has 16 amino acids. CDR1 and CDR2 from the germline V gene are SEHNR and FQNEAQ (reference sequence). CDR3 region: CASSPRQGAHGNTIYF. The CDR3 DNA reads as TGTGCCAGCAGCCCTAGACAGGGAGCTCACGGAAACACCATATATTTT.

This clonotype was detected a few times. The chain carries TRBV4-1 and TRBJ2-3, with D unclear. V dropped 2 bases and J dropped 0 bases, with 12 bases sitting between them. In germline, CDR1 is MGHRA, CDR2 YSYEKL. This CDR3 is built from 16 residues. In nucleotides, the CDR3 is TGCGCCAGCAGCCAAATCAGGATCCCTAGCACAGATACGCAGTATTTT. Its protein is CASSQIRIPSTDTQYF.

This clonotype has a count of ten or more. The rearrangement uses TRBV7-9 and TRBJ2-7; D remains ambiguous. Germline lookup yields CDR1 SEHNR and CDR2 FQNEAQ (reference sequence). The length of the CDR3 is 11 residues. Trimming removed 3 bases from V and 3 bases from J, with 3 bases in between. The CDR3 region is CASSFVYEQYF. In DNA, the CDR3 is TGTGCCAGCAGCTTTGTCTACGAGCAGTACTTC.

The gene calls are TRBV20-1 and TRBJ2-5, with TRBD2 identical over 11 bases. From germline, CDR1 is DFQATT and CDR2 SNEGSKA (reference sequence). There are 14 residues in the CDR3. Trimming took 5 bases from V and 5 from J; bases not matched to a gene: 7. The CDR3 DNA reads TGCAGTGCTGTACTAGCGGGAGTACTGGAGACCCAGTACTTC. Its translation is CSAVLAGVLETQYF.

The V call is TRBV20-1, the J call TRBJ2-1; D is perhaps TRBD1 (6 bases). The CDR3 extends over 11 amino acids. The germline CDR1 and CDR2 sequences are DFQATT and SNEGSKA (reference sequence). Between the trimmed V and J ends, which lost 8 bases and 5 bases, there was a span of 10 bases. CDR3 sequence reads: CSPGTNNEQFF. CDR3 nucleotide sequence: TGCAGTCCCGGGACAAACAATGAGCAGTTCTTC.

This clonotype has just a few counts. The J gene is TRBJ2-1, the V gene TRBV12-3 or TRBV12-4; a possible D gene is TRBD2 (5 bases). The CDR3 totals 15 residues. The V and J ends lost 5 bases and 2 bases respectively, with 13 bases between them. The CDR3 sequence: CASSPPLGTYNEQFF. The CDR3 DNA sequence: TGTGCCAGCAGTCCTCCGCTCGGGACCTACAATGAGCAGTTCTTC.

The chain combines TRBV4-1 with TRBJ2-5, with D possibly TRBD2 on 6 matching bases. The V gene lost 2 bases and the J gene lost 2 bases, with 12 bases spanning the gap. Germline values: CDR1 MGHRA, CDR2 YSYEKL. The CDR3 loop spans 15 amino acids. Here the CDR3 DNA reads TGCGCCAGCAGCCAACTGGGAGGAGGTCAAGAGACCCAGTACTTC. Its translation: CASSQLGGGQETQYF.

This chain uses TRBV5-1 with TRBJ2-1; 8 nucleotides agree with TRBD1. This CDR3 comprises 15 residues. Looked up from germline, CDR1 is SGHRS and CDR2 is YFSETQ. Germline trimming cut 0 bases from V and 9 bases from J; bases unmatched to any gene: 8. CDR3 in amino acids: CASSLDKWQGAEQFF. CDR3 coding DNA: TGCGCCAGCAGCTTGGACAAATGGCAGGGGGCTGAGCAGTTCTTC.

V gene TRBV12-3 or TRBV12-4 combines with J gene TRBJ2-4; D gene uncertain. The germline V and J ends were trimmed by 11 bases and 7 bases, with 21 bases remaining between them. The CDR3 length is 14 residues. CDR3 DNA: TGTGCCTCAACCCCGGACCCAACCTGGAACATTCAGTACTTC. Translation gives CASTPDPTWNIQYF.